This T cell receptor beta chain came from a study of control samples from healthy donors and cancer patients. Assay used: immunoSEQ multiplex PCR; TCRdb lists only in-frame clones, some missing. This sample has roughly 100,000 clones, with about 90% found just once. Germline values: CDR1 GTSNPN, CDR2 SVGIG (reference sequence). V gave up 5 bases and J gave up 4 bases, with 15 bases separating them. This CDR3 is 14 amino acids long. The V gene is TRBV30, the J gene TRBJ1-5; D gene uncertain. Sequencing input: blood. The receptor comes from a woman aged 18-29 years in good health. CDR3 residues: CAWAQRHQNQPQHF. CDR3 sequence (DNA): TGTGCCTGGGCTCAGCGACACCAGAATCAGCCCCAGCATTTT.